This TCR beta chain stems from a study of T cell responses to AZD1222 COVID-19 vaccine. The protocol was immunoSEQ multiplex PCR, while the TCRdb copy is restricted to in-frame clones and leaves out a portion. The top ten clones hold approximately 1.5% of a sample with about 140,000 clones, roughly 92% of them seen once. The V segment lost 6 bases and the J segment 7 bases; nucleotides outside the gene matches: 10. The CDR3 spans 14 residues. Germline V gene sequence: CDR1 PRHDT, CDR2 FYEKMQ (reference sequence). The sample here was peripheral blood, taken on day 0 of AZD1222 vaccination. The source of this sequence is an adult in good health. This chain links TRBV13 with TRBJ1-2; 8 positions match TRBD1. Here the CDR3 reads CASSPRLGQGGYTF. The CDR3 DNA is TGTGCCAGCAGTCCACGCCTCGGACAGGGTGGCTACACCTTC.